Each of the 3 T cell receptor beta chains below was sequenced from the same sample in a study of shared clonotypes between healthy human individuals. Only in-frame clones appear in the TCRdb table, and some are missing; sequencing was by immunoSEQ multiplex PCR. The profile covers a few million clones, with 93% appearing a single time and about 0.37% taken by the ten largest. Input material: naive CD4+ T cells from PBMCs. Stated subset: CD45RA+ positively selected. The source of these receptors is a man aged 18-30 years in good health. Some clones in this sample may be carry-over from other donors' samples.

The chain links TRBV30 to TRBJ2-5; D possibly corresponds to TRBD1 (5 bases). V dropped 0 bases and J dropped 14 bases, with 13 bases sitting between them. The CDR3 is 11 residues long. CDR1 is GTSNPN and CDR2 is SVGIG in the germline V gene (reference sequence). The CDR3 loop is CAWSVTVGFYF. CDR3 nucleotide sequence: TGTGCCTGGAGTGTGACAGTGGGGTTTTACTTC.

CDR3 coding DNA: TGTGCCAGCAGCTTAGGCGCGGGAGTGGGGGAGCAGTTCTTC. It specifies CASSLGAGVGEQFF. The rearrangement uses TRBV11-2 and TRBJ2-1, with 7 bases matching TRBD2. Germline values: CDR1 SGHAT, CDR2 FQNNGV. The CDR3 covers 14 residues. The J segment lost 10 bases and the V segment lost 1 base, leaving 7 bases of the junction unmatched.

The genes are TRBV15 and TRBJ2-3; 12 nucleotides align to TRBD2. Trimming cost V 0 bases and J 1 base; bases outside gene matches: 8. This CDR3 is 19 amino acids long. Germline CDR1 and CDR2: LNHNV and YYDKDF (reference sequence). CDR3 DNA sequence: TGTGCCACCAGCAGAGATGGGCTAGCGGGAGGGCCGCGCACAGATACGCAGTATTTT. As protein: CATSRDGLAGGPRTDTQYF.